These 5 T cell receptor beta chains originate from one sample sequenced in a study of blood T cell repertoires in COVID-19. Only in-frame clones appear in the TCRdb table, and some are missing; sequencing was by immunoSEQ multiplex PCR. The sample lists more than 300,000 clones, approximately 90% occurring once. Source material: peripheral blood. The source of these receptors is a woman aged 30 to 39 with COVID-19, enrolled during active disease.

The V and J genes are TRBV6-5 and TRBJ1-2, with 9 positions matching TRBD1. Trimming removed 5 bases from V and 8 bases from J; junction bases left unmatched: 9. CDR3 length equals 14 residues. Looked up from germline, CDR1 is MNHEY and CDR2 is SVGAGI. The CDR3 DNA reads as TGTGCCAGCAGTCACCGGGACAGGGAGGGAGGCTACACCTTC. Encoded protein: CASSHRDREGGYTF.

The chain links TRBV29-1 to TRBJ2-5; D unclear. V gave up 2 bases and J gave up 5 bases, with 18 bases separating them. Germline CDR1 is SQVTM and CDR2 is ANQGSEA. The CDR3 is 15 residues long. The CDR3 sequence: CSVESSQEEWETQYF. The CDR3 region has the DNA TGCAGCGTTGAAAGTTCCCAAGAAGAGTGGGAGACCCAGTACTTC. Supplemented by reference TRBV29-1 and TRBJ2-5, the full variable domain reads SAVISQKPSRDICQRGTSLTIQCQVDSQVTMMFWYRQQPGQSLTLIATANQGSEATYESGFVIDKFPISRPNLTFSTLTVSNMSPEDSSIYLCSVESSQEEWETQYFGPGTRLLVL.

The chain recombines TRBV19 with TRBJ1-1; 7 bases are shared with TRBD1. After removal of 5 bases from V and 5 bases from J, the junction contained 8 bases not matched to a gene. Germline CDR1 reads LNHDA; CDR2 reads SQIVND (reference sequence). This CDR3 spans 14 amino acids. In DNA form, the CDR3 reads TGTGCCAGTAGTCTCTGGACAGGTGGGACTGAAGCTTTCTTT. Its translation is CASSLWTGGTEAFF.

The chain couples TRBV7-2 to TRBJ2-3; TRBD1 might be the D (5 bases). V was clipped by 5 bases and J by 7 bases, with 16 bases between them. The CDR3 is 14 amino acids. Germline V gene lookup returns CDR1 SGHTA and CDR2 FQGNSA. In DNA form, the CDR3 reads TGTGCCAGCAGCCCCAGGGTCAATTCAAATACGCAGTATTTT. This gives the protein CASSPRVNSNTQYF.

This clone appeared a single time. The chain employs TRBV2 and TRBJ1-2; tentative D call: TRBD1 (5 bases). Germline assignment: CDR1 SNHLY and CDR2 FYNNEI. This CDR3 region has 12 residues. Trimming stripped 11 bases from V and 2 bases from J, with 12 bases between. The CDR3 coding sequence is TGTGCCGTTACAGGAGAAAACTATGGCTACACCTTC. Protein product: CAVTGENYGYTF.